The 14 T cell receptor beta chains below come from one sample, sequenced in a study of cytomegalovirus exposure and HLA in healthy donors (dated 2017 in TCRdb). The library was built by means of the immunoSEQ multiplex PCR assay. A mixture of 60 forward primers for TCR Vbeta segments and 13 reverse primers for TCR Jbeta segments was used in the multiplex PCR. TCRdb mirrors the immuneACCESS table, restricted to in-frame sequences. Some clones are absent from its copies; in checked studies, under half trace to an unresolved V gene, and the reason for the others is unknown. The sample table records 150,000 to 200,000 clones; around three quarters of these occur just once. The ten biggest clones cover about 3% of the sample. The sequenced sample was PBMCs. These receptors were obtained from a male donor in good health and CMV-seronegative.

This clone was picked up a small number of times. The genes are TRBV5-6 and TRBJ1-5, with D perhaps TRBD1 (6 bases). From germline, CDR1 is SGHDT and CDR2 YYEEEE. There are 18 residues in the CDR3. V was trimmed by 0 bases and J by 0 bases, leaving 16 bases between them. The CDR3 region is CASSLGPGGSYSNQPQHF. The CDR3 nucleotides are TGTGCCAGCAGCTTGGGGCCGGGGGGCTCCTATAGCAATCAGCCCCAGCATTTT.

The chain is built from TRBV28 and TRBJ1-5; D is ambiguous. In germline, CDR1 is MDHEN, CDR2 SYDVKM. The CDR3 contains 13 residues. V was trimmed by 1 base and J by 8 bases, leaving 9 bases between them. The CDR3 DNA reads as TGTGCCAGCAGTTTATCCGTTTTTGAGCCCCAGCATTTT. Translating gives CASSLSVFEPQHF.

On this clone: This sample includes further DNA sequences coding for the same CDR3. The CDR3 bases are TGCGCCAGCAGCCTTGGACTAGCGGGAGGGCAAGAGACCCAGTACTTC. Its translation is CASSLGLAGGQETQYF. This chain joins TRBV5-1 and TRBJ2-5, with 15 bases matching TRBD2. The CDR3 contains 16 residues. The germline gives CDR1 SGHRS, CDR2 YFSETQ. Losses at the gene ends were 4 bases for V and 2 bases for J; bases not matched to a gene: 3.

With regard to this clone: Different DNA sequences within this sample yield the same CDR3. The J gene is TRBJ1-5, the V gene TRBV18, with D hard to call. V lost 3 bases and J lost 1, with 7 bases in between. CDR3 size: 14 residues. Looked up from germline, CDR1 is KGHSH and CDR2 is LQKENI. Written as DNA, the CDR3 is TGTGCCAGCTCACCCGTGAGAAGCAATCAGCCCCAGCATTTT. It encodes CASSPVRSNQPQHF. Using reference TRBV18 and TRBJ1-5 for the parts outside the CDR3, the full variable domain is NAGVMQNPRHLVRRRGQEARLRCSPMKGHSHVYWYRQLPEEGLKFMVYLQKENIIDESGMPKERFSAEFPKEGPSILRIQQVVRGDSAAYFCASSPVRSNQPQHFGDGTRLSIL.

This clone was observed a handful of times. The rearrangement uses TRBV27 and TRBJ1-4; D unclear. Between the trimmed V and J ends, which lost 2 bases and 2 bases, there was a span of 12 bases. CDR3 length: 16 amino acids. CDR1 and CDR2 (germline): MNHEY, SMNVEV (reference sequence). The CDR3 protein is CASSLQPGFTNEKLFF. The CDR3 bases are TGTGCCAGCAGTTTACAGCCGGGGTTTACTAATGAAAAACTGTTTTTT.

The chain has TRBV19 and TRBJ2-6, with 11 bases identical to TRBD1. CDR3 length equals 17 residues. With V trimmed by 9 bases and J by 1 base, 8 bases remained unmatched. Germline assignment: CDR1 LNHDA and CDR2 SQIVND (reference sequence). The CDR3: CASSPGTGGSGANVLTF. The CDR3, as DNA: TGTGCCAGCTCACCCGGGACAGGGGGGTCTGGGGCCAACGTCCTGACTTTC.

The rearrangement joins TRBV6-6 to TRBJ1-3, with unresolved D. The CDR3 consists of 16 residues. The germline V and J ends were trimmed by 2 bases and 0 bases, with 11 bases remaining between them. CDR1 and CDR2 from the germline V gene are MNHNY and SVGAGI (reference sequence). This CDR3 reads CASSYSTSGSGNTIYF. As DNA, the CDR3 is TGTGCCAGCAGTTACAGTACTTCAGGCTCTGGAAACACCATATATTTT.

This clone was seen a few times. The chain recombines TRBV28 with TRBJ2-3; 8 nucleotides line up with TRBD1. The CDR3 contains 15 residues. Germline loops: CDR1 MDHEN, CDR2 SYDVKM. The V gene end was trimmed by 3 bases and the J gene end by 2 bases; junction bases not matched to a gene: 4. In DNA form, the CDR3 reads TGTGCCAGCAGTTTTACAGGGGGGATCACAGATACGCAGTATTTT. Protein sequence: CASSFTGGITDTQYF.

The chain has TRBV6-5 and TRBJ2-7; TRBD2 matches at 7 bases. V lost 2 bases, J lost 7 bases, and 8 bases stayed unmatched. The CDR3 has 14 residues. Germline CDR1 MNHEY, CDR2 SVGAGI. This CDR3 reads CASSYGGVPWEQYF. CDR3 DNA sequence: TGTGCCAGCAGTTACGGGGGGGTCCCTTGGGAGCAGTACTTC.

The chain links TRBV28 to TRBJ2-3; 10 nucleotides line up with TRBD2. The V gene's germline CDR1 is MDHEN and CDR2 SYDVKM. Trimming cost V 6 bases and J 2 bases; bases outside gene matches: 5. The CDR3 spans 15 residues. Here the CDR3 DNA reads TGTGCCAGCAGAAGAGGACTAGCGGACACAGATACGCAGTATTTT. Translating gives CASRRGLADTDTQYF.

The chain couples TRBV7-2 to TRBJ2-3; D is possibly TRBD1 (6 bases). This CDR3 is built from 15 residues. CDR1 is SGHTA and CDR2 is FQGNSA in the germline V gene. V dropped 6 bases and J dropped 1 base, with 14 bases sitting between them. In nucleotides, the CDR3 is TGTGCCAGCAGTCAGACAGGTATCGGCACAGATACGCAGTATTTT. Amino acids: CASSQTGIGTDTQYF.

For the CDR3, the DNA is TGTGCCAGCAGCTTAGTAGCTCGGGGTTTAGCTCGGGTCACCTTC. Protein: CASSLVARGLARVTF. The rearrangement uses TRBV7-9 and TRBJ1-2; no clear D. The ends were cut back, 1 base at V and 13 bases at J, with 22 bases in the middle. CDR3 length equals 15 residues. Per the germline V gene, CDR1 is SEHNR and CDR2 is FQNEAQ (reference sequence).

V gene TRBV7-8 combines with J gene TRBJ2-1; TRBD1 agrees at 8 bases. Trimming removed 4 bases from V and 5 bases from J; junction bases left unmatched: 7. Germline V gene data show CDR1 as SGHVS and CDR2 as FQNEAQ. The CDR3 loop spans 15 amino acids. The CDR3 region is CASSSMGQADNEQFF. The CDR3 coding sequence is TGTGCCAGCAGCTCCATGGGACAGGCCGACAATGAGCAGTTCTTC.

The chain employs TRBV6-6 and TRBJ1-4, with 7 bases lining up with TRBD1. The CDR3 extends over 15 amino acids. With V trimmed by 5 bases and J by 3 bases, 6 bases remained unmatched. The germline gives CDR1 MNHNY, CDR2 SVGAGI (reference sequence). For the CDR3, the DNA is TGTGCCAGCAGTCGTACAGGGGATGCTAATGAAAAACTGTTTTTT. Translated, it gives CASSRTGDANEKLFF.